This T cell receptor beta chain was sequenced in a study of blood T cell repertoires in COVID-19. Study-wide background: The cDNA or gDNA used as material had been derived from T cells, B-cell-depleted T cells, or PBMCs.

Germline-derived CDR1 and CDR2 are SEHNR and FQNEAQ (reference sequence). This CDR3 comprises 15 residues. The V and J ends lost 6 bases and 4 bases, in that order; junction bases with no gene match: 6. Those who participated ranged in age from roughly 18 to 100 years and resided in under 25 US areas. Clinical history as reported by participants underpinned cohort assignment. During the 2 weeks before they entered the study, exposed participants had met someone with a PCR-confirmed or clinician-diagnosed COVID-19 case. Clones were read by immunoSEQ multiplex PCR, and TCRdb kept only the in-frame ones, dropping some. There are around 240,000 clones in the sample; 70% to 90% occur only once, and about 0.95% lies in the top ten. This clone has just one count.

Sequenced input: PBMCs or T cells enriched from blood (not recorded which). This clonotype was sampled from a man aged 45-65 years who had been exposed to COVID-19. The V gene is TRBV7-9, the J gene TRBJ2-1, with 10 bases matching TRBD2. CDR3 DNA sequence: TGTGCCAGCAGAAACGGACTAGCGGAGTACAATGAGCAGTTCTTC. It yields the protein CASRNGLAEYNEQFF.